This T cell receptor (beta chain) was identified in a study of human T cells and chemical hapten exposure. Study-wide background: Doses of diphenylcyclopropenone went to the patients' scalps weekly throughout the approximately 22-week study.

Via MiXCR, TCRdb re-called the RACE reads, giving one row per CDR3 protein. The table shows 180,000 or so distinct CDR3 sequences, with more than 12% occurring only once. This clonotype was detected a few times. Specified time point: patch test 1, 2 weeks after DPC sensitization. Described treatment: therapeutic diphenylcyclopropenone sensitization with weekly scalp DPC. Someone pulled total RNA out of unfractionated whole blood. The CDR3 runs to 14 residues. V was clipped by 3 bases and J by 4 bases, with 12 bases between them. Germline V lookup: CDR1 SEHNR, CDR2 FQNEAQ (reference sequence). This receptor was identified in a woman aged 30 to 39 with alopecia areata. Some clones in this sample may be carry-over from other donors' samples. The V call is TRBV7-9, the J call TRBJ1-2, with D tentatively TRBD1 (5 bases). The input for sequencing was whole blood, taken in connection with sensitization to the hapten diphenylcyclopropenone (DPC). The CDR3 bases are TGTGCCAGCAGCTTTCCGCAGGGCGGCTATGGCTACACCTTC. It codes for CASSFPQGGYGYTF.